Listed below are T cell receptor beta chains from one sample, sequenced in a study of CD8 T cells in Susac syndrome. TCRdb analysed the immunoSEQ multiplex PCR reads with MiXCR anew, one entry per CDR3 protein. The sample has approximately 190,000 distinct CDR3 sequences, 90% to 96% seen once. Source material: CD4+ T cells from PBMCs. The receptors come from a human donor with Susac syndrome. Each CDR3 is given with its conserved first and last residue. Each record gives: clone size, D gene, V gene, J gene, CDR3 protein, CDR3 DNA. The D gene is left open where the match is weak. Clone size is not always given. Where it is, it says once, few, many or a class for expanded clones.

few,NA,TRBV11-1,TRBJ1-5,CASSLRGDQPQHF,TGTGCCAGCAGCTTACGAGGAGATCAGCCCCAGCATTTT
NA,NA,TRBV30,TRBJ1-3,CAWSAGFSGNTIYF,TGTGCCTGGAGTGCAGGGTTCTCTGGAAACACCATATATTTT
once,TRBD2,TRBV12-3/TRBV12-4,TRBJ2-5,CASSLDVGGEETQYF,TGTGCCAGCAGTTTAGATGTCGGGGGGGAAGAGACCCAGTACTTC
NA,TRBD2,TRBV20-1,TRBJ2-7,CSARAERGYEQYF,TGCAGTGCTAGAGCGGAGCGGGGCTACGAGCAGTACTTC
NA,NA,TRBV19,TRBJ1-2,CASSINRAYGYTF,TGTGCCAGTAGTATCAACAGGGCCTATGGCTACACCTTC
NA,NA,TRBV30,TRBJ2-5,CAWAPGGVPETQYF,TGTGCCTGGGCCCCTGGGGGTGTCCCAGAGACCCAGTACTTC
NA,NA,TRBV29-1,TRBJ2-2,CSVDRGGTGELFF,TGCAGCGTTGATCGGGGTGGAACCGGGGAGCTGTTTTTT
NA,NA,TRBV3-1,TRBJ2-7,CASSGDFSYEQYF,TGTGCCAGCAGCGGGGACTTCTCCTACGAGCAGTACTTC
NA,NA,TRBV7-2,TRBJ2-6,CASSRGTASGANVLTF,TGTGCCAGCAGCCGCGGGACAGCCTCTGGGGCCAACGTCCTGACTTTC
NA,TRBD1,TRBV7-8,TRBJ2-2,CASSLARNRGAAGELFF,TGTGCCAGCAGCTTAGCGCGAAACAGGGGGGCCGCCGGGGAGCTGTTTTTT
NA,NA,TRBV19,TRBJ1-4,CASSIVGTNEKLFF,TGTGCCAGTAGTATAGTGGGAACTAATGAAAAACTGTTTTTT
NA,NA,TRBV2,TRBJ1-1,CASSPQGHMNTEAFF,TGTGCCAGCAGCCCCCAGGGACACATGAACACTGAAGCTTTCTTT
NA,NA,TRBV18,TRBJ2-2,CASSPLPGLNTGELFF,TGTGCCAGCTCACCACTCCCGGGATTGAACACCGGGGAGCTGTTTTTT
NA,TRBD1,TRBV15,TRBJ1-5,CATSRTDRVNQPQHF,TGTGCCACCAGCAGGACTGACAGGGTTAATCAGCCCCAGCATTTT
NA,TRBD2,TRBV18,TRBJ2-1,CASSPALAGGNEQFF,TGTGCCAGCTCACCAGCACTAGCGGGGGGGAATGAGCAGTTCTTC
NA,NA,TRBV4-1,TRBJ2-2,CASSHGLATMNTGELFF,TGCGCCAGCAGCCATGGGCTAGCGACGATGAACACCGGGGAGCTGTTTTTT
NA,NA,TRBV12-3/TRBV12-4,TRBJ1-2,CASRLAAGAGIGGYTF,TGTGCCAGCAGGCTAGCCGCGGGCGCAGGGATTGGTGGCTACACCTTC
once,NA,TRBV6-5,TRBJ2-3,CASSYSWRALTDTQYF,TGTGCCAGCAGTTACTCGTGGCGGGCCTTAACAGATACGCAGTATTTT
NA,NA,TRBV7-3,TRBJ2-3,CASSFSGARPDTQYF,TGTGCCAGCAGCTTTTCGGGGGCGAGGCCAGATACGCAGTATTTT
NA,TRBD1,TRBV6-5,TRBJ1-5,CASSYSGQPNSNQPQHF,TGTGCCAGCAGTTACTCGGGACAGCCAAATAGCAATCAGCCCCAGCATTTT
NA,NA,TRBV20-1,TRBJ1-4,CSTGATNEKLFF,TGCAGTACAGGCGCAACTAATGAAAAACTGTTTTTT
NA,TRBD1,TRBV20-1,TRBJ1-1,CSSQGEGDGNTEAFF,TGCAGTTCCCAGGGGGAGGGAGACGGGAACACTGAAGCTTTCTTT
NA,TRBD1,TRBV3-1,TRBJ1-5,CASSPYPLGQYSNQPQHF,TGTGCCAGCAGCCCCTACCCACTGGGACAGTATAGCAATCAGCCCCAGCATTTT
NA,NA,TRBV11-2,TRBJ2-3,CAQATDPGTDTQYF,TGTGCCCAAGCGACCGACCCAGGCACAGATACGCAGTATTTT
NA,NA,TRBV30,TRBJ2-3,CAWNKDSLTDTQYF,TGTGCCTGGAACAAGGACAGCCTCACAGATACGCAGTATTTT
NA,TRBD1,TRBV28,TRBJ2-2,CASRNRQGWTGELFF,TGTGCCAGCAGAAACAGACAGGGTTGGACCGGGGAGCTGTTTTTT
NA,NA,TRBV7-2,TRBJ2-7,CASSLAGTATYEQYF,TGTGCCAGCAGCTTAGCCGGGACGGCGACCTACGAGCAGTACTTC
NA,NA,TRBV18,TRBJ2-3,CASSQEERTDTQYF,TGTGCCAGCTCACAGGAGGAGCGCACAGATACGCAGTATTTT
NA,TRBD2,TRBV24-1,TRBJ2-1,CATSDSRTSGNNEQFF,TGTGCCACCAGTGATTCAAGGACTAGCGGAAACAATGAGCAGTTCTTC
NA,NA,TRBV12-3/TRBV12-4,TRBJ2-4,CASSSLGKNIQYF,TGTGCCAGCAGTTCGCTAGGCAAAAACATTCAGTACTTC
once,NA,TRBV18,TRBJ1-4,CASSPAGEGLFF,TGTGCCAGCTCACCCGCGGGAGAGGGGCTGTTTTTT
NA,NA,TRBV7-9,TRBJ2-7,CASSITSYEQYF,TGTGCCAGCAGCATAACCTCCTACGAGCAGTACTTC
NA,NA,TRBV5-6,TRBJ2-5,CASSTRTSPRGQETQYF,TGTGCCAGCAGCACGAGGACGTCGCCCAGGGGCCAAGAGACCCAGTACTTC
NA,TRBD2,TRBV27,TRBJ2-1,CASSLTGTSGGFNEQFF,TGTGCCAGCAGTTTAACAGGCACTAGCGGGGGGTTCAATGAGCAGTTCTTC
NA,NA,TRBV10-3,TRBJ1-2,CAISDDLYGYTF,TGTGCCATCAGCGATGACCTATATGGCTACACCTTC